This T cell receptor (beta chain) was profiled in a study of blood T cell repertoires in COVID-19. The authors' processing: Reference gene primer amplification gave estimated nucleated cell counts. The method was immunoSEQ multiplex PCR; TCRdb's version includes in-frame clones alone and lacks a portion of them. V and J calls plus clone size are reproduced from that table; the DNA served to infer D and trimming. The sample consists of hundreds of thousands of clones, around 86% of them appearing once. Germline V lookup: CDR1 SGHRS, CDR2 YFSETQ. This CDR3 region has 14 residues. V was trimmed by 0 bases and J by 5 bases, leaving 11 bases between them. Participant age was roughly 18 to 90 years, and participants resided in about two dozen US areas. Participants reported their clinical history, and cohort assignment relied on those reports.

The chain recombines TRBV5-1 with TRBJ1-1; no reliable D call. The sequencing sample was made of PBMCs or T cells enriched from blood (not recorded which). This clonotype was obtained from a woman between 50 and 59 years old who had recovered from COVID-19. In DNA form, the CDR3 reads TGCGCCAGCAGCTTGGCCTGGCAGAGGACTGAAGCTTTCTTT. Protein: CASSLAWQRTEAFF.